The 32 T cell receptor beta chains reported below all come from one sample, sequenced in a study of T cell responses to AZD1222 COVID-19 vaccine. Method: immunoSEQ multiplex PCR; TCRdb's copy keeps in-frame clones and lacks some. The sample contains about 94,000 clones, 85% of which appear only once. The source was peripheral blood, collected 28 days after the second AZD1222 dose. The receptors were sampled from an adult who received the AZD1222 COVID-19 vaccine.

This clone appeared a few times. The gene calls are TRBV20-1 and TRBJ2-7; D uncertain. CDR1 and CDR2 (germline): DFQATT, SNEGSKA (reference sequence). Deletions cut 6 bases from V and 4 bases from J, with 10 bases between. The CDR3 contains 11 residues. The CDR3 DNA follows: TGCAGTGCCAAAAGGGTGTACGAGCAGTACTTC. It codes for CSAKRVYEQYF.

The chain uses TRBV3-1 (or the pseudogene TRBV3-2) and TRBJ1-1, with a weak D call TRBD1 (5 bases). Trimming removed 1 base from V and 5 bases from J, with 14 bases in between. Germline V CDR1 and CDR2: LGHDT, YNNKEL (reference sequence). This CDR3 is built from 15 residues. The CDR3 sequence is CASSQATGTYTEAFF. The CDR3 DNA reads TGTGCCAGCAGCCAAGCGACGGGGACTTATACTGAAGCTTTCTTT.

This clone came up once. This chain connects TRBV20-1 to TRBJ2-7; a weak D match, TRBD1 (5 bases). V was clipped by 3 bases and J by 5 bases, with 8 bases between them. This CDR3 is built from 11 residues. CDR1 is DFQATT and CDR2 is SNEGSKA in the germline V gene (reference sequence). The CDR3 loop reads CSASRADEQYF. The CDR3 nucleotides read TGCAGTGCTAGCAGGGCAGACGAGCAGTACTTC.

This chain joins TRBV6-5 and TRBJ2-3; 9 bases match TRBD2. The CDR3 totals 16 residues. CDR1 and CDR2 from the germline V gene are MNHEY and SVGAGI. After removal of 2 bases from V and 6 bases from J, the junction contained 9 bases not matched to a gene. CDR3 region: CASSYGSAGGPDTQYF. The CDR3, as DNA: TGTGCCAGCAGTTACGGCTCGGCGGGAGGGCCGGATACGCAGTATTTT.

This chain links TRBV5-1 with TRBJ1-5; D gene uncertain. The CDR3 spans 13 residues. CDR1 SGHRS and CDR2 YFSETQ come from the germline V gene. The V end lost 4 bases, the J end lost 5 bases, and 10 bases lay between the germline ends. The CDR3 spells CASSNDRDQPQHF. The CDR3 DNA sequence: TGCGCCAGCAGCAATGACCGAGATCAGCCCCAGCATTTT.

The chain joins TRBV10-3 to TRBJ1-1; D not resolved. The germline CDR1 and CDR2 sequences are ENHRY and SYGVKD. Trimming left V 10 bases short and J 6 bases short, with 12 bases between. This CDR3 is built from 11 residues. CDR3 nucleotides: TGTGCCACCTATACCCCCCCTGAAGCTTTCTTT. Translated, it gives CATYTPPEAFF.

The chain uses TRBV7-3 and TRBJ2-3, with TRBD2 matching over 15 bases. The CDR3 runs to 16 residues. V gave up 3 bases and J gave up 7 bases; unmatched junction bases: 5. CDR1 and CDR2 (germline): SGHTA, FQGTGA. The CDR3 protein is CASSLGLAGGLHTQYF. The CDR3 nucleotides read TGTGCCAGCAGCTTGGGACTAGCGGGGGGTCTACATACGCAGTATTTT.

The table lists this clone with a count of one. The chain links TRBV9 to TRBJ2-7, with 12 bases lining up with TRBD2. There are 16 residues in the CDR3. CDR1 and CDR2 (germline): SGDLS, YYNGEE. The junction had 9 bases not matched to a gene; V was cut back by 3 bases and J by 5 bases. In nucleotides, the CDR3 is TGTGCCAGCAGCGCGACTAGCGGGAGTGGTATCGACGAGCAGTACTTC. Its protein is CASSATSGSGIDEQYF.

CDR3 bases: TGTGCCAGCAGCCTGTTGCAGGCAGGGGAGAACGAGCAGTACTTC. Protein sequence: CASSLLQAGENEQYF. The V and J genes are TRBV28 and TRBJ2-7, with a tentative D call TRBD1 (6 bases). CDR1 and CDR2 (germline): MDHEN, SYDVKM. The CDR3 covers 15 residues. Trimming removed 6 bases from V and 5 bases from J, with 20 bases in between.

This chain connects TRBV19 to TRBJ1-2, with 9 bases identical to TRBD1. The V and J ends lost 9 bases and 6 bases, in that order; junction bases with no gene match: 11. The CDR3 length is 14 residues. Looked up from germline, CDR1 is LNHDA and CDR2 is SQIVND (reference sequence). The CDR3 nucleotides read TGTGCCAGCCAGCTACAGGGGGCGTACGATGGCTACACCTTC. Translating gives CASQLQGAYDGYTF.

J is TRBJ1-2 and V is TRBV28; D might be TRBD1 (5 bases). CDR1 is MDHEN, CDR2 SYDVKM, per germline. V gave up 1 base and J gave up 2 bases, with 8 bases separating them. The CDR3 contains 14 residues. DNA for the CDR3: TGTGCCAGCAGTTTATCCAGGGAGAACTATGGCTACACCTTC. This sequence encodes CASSLSRENYGYTF.

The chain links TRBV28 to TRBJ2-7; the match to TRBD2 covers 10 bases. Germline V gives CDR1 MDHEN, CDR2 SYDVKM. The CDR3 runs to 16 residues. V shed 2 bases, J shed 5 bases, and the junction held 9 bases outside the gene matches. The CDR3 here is CASSLGRGLARDEQYF. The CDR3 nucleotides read TGTGCCAGCAGTTTAGGTCGGGGACTAGCGAGGGACGAGCAGTACTTC. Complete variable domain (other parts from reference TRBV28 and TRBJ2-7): DVKVTQSSRYLVKRTGEKVFLECVQDMDHENMFWYRQDPGLGLRLIYFSYDVKMKEKGDIPEGYSVSREKKERFSLILESASTNQTSMYLCASSLGRGLARDEQYFGPGTRLTVT.

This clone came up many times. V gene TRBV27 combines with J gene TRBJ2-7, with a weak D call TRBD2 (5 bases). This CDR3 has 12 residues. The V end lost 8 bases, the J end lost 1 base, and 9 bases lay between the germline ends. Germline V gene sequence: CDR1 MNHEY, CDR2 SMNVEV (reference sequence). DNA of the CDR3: TGTGCCAGCTTTACTAGTTCCTACGAGCAGTACTTC. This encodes CASFTSSYEQYF.

The CDR3 bases are TGTGCCAGCAGCCAAGTGTACCGGAGCCAAGAGACCCAGTACTTC. Translation: CASSQVYRSQETQYF. The gene calls are TRBV3-1 (or the pseudogene TRBV3-2) and TRBJ2-5; D ambiguous. Germline V CDR1 and CDR2: LGHDT, YNNKEL (reference sequence). The CDR3 has 15 amino acids. With 1 base removed from V and 1 base from J, the gap between germline ends came to 10 bases.

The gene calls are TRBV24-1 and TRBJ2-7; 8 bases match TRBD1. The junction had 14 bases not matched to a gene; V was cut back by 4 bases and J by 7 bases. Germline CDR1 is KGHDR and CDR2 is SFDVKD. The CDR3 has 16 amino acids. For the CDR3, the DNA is TGTGCCACCAGTGACAAACGGACAGGGCGTTCTAGGGAGCAGTACTTC. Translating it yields CATSDKRTGRSREQYF.

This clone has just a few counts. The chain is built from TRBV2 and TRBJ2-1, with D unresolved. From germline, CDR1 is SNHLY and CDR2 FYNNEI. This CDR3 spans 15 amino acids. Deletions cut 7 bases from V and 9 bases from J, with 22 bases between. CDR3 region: CASTEARTPLGEQFF. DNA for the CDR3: TGTGCCAGCACGGAAGCTCGTACCCCTCTCGGTGAGCAGTTCTTC.

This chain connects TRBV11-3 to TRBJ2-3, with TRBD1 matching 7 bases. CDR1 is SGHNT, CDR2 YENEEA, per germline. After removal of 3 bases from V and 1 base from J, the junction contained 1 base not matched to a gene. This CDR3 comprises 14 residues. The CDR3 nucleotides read TGTGCCAGCAGCTTTGGACAGGGCACAGATACGCAGTATTTT. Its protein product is CASSFGQGTDTQYF.

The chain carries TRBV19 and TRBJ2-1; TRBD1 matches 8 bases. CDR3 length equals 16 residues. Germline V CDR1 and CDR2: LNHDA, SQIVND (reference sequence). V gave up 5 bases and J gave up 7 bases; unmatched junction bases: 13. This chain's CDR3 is CASSARRTGFKNEQFF. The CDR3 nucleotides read TGTGCCAGTAGTGCGCGAAGGACAGGGTTTAAGAATGAGCAGTTCTTC. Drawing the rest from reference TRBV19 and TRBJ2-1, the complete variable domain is DGGITQSPKYLFRKEGQNVTLSCEQNLNHDAMYWYRQDPGQGLRLIYYSQIVNDFQKGDIAEGYSVSREKKESFPLTVTSAQKNPTAFYLCASSARRTGFKNEQFFGPGTRLTVL.

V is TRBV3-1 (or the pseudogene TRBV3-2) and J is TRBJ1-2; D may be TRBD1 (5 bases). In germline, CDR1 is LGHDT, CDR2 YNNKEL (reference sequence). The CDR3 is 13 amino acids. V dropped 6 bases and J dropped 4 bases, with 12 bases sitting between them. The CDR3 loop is CASSSDRSYGYTF. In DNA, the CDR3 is TGTGCCAGCAGTTCCGACAGATCCTATGGCTACACCTTC.

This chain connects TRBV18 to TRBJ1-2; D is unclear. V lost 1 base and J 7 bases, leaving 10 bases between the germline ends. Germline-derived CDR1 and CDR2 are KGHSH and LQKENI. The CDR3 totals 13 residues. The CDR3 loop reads CASSPLESSGYTF. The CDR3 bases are TGTGCCAGCTCACCACTTGAGTCTTCTGGCTACACCTTC.

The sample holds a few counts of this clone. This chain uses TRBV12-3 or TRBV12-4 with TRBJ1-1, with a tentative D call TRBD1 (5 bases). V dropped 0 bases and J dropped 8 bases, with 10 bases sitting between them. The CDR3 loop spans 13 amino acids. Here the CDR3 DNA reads TGTGCCAGCAGTTTAGCGAGGGCAGGGGAAGCTTTCTTT. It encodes CASSLARAGEAFF.

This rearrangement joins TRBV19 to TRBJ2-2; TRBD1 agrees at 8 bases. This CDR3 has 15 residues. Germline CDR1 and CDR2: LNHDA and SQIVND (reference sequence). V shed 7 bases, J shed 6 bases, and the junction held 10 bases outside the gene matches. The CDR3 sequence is CASTDRGRGAGELFF. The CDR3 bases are TGTGCCAGTACCGACAGGGGTCGGGGTGCCGGGGAGCTGTTTTTT. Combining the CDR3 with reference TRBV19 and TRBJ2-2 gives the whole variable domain DGGITQSPKYLFRKEGQNVTLSCEQNLNHDAMYWYRQDPGQGLRLIYYSQIVNDFQKGDIAEGYSVSREKKESFPLTVTSAQKNPTAFYLCASTDRGRGAGELFFGEGSRLTVL.

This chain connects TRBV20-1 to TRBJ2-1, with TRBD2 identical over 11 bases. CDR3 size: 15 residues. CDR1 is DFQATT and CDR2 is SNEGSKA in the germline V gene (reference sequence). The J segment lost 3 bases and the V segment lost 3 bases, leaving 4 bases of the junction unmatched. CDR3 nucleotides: TGCAGTGCTAGTAGGGGACTAGCGGTCTACAATGAGCAGTTCTTC. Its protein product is CSASRGLAVYNEQFF.

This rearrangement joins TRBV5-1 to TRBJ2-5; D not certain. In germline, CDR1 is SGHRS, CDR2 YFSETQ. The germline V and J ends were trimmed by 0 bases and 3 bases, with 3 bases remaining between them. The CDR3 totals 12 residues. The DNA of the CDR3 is TGCGCCAGCAGCTTGGGGAAAGAGACCCAGTACTTC. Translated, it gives CASSLGKETQYF. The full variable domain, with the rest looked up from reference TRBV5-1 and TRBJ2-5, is KAGVTQTPRYLIKTRGQQVTLSCSPISGHRSVSWYQQTPGQGLQFLFEYFSETQRNKGNFPGRFSGRQFSNSRSEMNVSTLELGDSALYLCASSLGKETQYFGPGTRLLVL.

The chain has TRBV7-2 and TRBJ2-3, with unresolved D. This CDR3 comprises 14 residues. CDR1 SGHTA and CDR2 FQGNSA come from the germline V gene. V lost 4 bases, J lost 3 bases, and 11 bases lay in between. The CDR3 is CASSSWAVTDTQYF. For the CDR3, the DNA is TGTGCCAGCAGCTCTTGGGCCGTAACAGATACGCAGTATTTT.

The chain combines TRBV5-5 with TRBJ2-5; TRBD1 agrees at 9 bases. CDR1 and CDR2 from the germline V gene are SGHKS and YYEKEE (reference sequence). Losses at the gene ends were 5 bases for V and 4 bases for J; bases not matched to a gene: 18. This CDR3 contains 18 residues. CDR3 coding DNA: TGTGCCAGCAGGAAACTACACCGGGACAGGGTCGTTATAGAGACCCAGTACTTC. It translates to CASRKLHRDRVVIETQYF.

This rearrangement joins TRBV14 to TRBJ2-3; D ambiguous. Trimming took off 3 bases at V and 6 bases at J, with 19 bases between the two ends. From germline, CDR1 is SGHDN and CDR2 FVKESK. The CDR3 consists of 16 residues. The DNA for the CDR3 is TGTGCCAGCAGCCATCGTCGGGTCACTCTAGGGGATACGCAGTATTTT. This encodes CASSHRRVTLGDTQYF.

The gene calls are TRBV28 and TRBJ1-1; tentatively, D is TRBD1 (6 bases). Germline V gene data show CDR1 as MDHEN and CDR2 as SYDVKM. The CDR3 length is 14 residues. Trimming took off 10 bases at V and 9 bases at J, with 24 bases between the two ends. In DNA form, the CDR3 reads TGTGCCACCCACGGTAGGAAAACAGGGAGCCAAGCTTTCTTT. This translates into CATHGRKTGSQAFF.

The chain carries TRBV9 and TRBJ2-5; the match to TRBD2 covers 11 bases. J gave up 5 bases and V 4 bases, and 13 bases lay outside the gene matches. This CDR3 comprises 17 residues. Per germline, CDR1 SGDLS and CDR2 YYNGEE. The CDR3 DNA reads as TGTGCCAGCAGCCTTACTAGCGGGAGCTTTCTGGGGGAGACCCAGTACTTC. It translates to CASSLTSGSFLGETQYF. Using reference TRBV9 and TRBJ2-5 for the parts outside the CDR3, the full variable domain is DSGVTQTPKHLITATGQRVTLRCSPRSGDLSVYWYQQSLDQGLQFLIQYYNGEERAKGNILERFSAQQFPDLHSELNLSSLELGDSALYFCASSLTSGSFLGETQYFGPGTRLLVL.

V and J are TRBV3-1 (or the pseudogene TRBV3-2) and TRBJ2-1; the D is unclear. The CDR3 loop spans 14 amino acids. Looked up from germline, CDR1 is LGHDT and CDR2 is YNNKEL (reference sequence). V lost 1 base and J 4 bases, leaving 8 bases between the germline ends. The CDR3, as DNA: TGTGCCAGCAGCCAAGGTCCCGGTTACAATGAGCAGTTCTTC. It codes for CASSQGPGYNEQFF.

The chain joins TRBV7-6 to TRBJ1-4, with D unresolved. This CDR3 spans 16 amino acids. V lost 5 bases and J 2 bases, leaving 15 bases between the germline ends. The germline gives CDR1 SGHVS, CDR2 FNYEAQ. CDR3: CASSPFAGSTNEKLFF. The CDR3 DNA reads TGTGCCAGCAGCCCCTTCGCCGGGTCCACTAATGAAAAACTGTTTTTT.

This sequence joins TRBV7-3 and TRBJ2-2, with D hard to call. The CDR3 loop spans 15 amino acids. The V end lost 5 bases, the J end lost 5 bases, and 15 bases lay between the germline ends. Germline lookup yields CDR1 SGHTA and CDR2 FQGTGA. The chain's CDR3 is CASSTTQGITGELFF. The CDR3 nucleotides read TGTGCCAGCAGCACCACTCAAGGGATTACCGGGGAGCTGTTTTTT.